The 17 T cell receptor beta chains listed next were all sequenced from one sample in a study of cytomegalovirus exposure and HLA in healthy donors. The PCR used 60 Vbeta and 13 Jbeta primers. Sequencing was performed with immunoSEQ multiplex PCR; in TCRdb, only in-frame clones are kept and a portion is missing. The sample holds around 190,000 clones. Sequenced: PBMCs. The origin of the receptors is a woman under 40 in good health and CMV-seropositive.

V and J are TRBV13 and TRBJ2-3; 12 nucleotides align to TRBD2. The CDR3 extends over 15 amino acids. CDR1 is PRHDT, CDR2 FYEKMQ, per germline (reference sequence). Losses at the gene ends were 5 bases for V and 6 bases for J; bases not matched to a gene: 6. CDR3 residues: CASSHLAGGQDTQYF. CDR3 nucleotide sequence: TGTGCCAGCAGCCACCTAGCGGGAGGGCAGGATACGCAGTATTTT.

The rearrangement uses TRBV5-1 and TRBJ1-5; no definite D call. V was pared by 4 bases and J by 5 bases, with 22 bases between. The CDR3 sequence is 17 residues long. CDR1 is SGHRS and CDR2 is YFSETQ in the germline V gene. CDR3: CASSVETQHKGDQPQHF. The CDR3 bases are TGCGCCAGCAGCGTTGAGACTCAGCACAAAGGCGATCAGCCCCAGCATTTT.

The genes are TRBV18 and TRBJ2-1; weak D call: TRBD1 (6 bases). The V end was cut by 2 bases, the J end by 6 bases, with 11 bases between. Germline V gives CDR1 KGHSH, CDR2 LQKENI. CDR3 size: 14 residues. CDR3 protein: CASSPNDRPNEQFF. In DNA, the CDR3 is TGTGCCAGCTCACCAAATGACAGGCCCAATGAGCAGTTCTTC.

The CDR3 nucleotides are TGTGCCAGCAGCTTATCCTCGGGGGGGGGATACGAGCAGTACTTC. Amino acid sequence: CASSLSSGGGYEQYF. The rearrangement links TRBV7-9 to TRBJ2-7, with TRBD2 matching over 8 bases. This CDR3 spans 15 amino acids. The V segment lost 2 bases and the J segment 4 bases; nucleotides outside the gene matches: 7. Germline-derived CDR1 and CDR2 are SEHNR and FQNEAQ (reference sequence).

The chain joins TRBV27 to TRBJ1-1; 8 bases agree with TRBD1. CDR3 length: 15 amino acids. Trimming at V came to 6 bases and at J to 2 bases, leaving 8 bases not matched to a gene. CDR1 MNHEY and CDR2 SMNVEV come from the germline V gene (reference sequence). The CDR3 nucleotides are TGTGCCAGCAGGAGTAAGGGACAGGCAAACACTGAAGCTTTCTTT. Translated: CASRSKGQANTEAFF.

V is TRBV28 and J is TRBJ2-2; weak D call: TRBD1 (6 bases). CDR1 is MDHEN and CDR2 is SYDVKM in the germline V gene. V shed 4 bases and J shed 4 bases, with 22 bases lying between them. This CDR3 has 18 residues. CDR3 in amino acids: CASSSSSASGQLTGELFF. CDR3 nucleotide sequence: TGTGCCAGCAGTTCTTCCTCCGCCTCGGGACAACTCACCGGGGAGCTGTTTTTT.

The chain uses TRBV19 and TRBJ2-7, with D perhaps matching TRBD2 (5 bases). Germline lookup yields CDR1 LNHDA and CDR2 SQIVND (reference sequence). With 2 bases removed from V and 0 bases from J, the gap between germline ends came to 11 bases. The length of the CDR3 is 15 residues. The CDR3 bases are TGTGCCAGTAGTATAAGGCCGGGGAGCTCCTACGAGCAGTACTTC. This codes for CASSIRPGSSYEQYF. Looking up the rest from reference TRBV19 and TRBJ2-7 gives the full variable domain: DGGITQSPKYLFRKEGQNVTLSCEQNLNHDAMYWYRQDPGQGLRLIYYSQIVNDFQKGDIAEGYSVSREKKESFPLTVTSAQKNPTAFYLCASSIRPGSSYEQYFGPGTRLTVT.

The rearrangement joins TRBV6-5 to TRBJ1-2; 7 bases fit TRBD1. The germline gives CDR1 MNHEY, CDR2 SVGAGI. Losses at the gene ends were 0 bases for V and 7 bases for J; bases not matched to a gene: 5. This CDR3 has 14 residues. This CDR3 is CASSYSGQGVGYTF. In DNA, the CDR3 is TGTGCCAGCAGTTACTCGGGTCAGGGGGTTGGCTACACCTTC.

The V gene is TRBV29-1, the J gene TRBJ2-1, with TRBD2 as a possible D gene (6 bases). Germline V gene data show CDR1 as SQVTM and CDR2 as ANQGSEA. There are 13 residues in the CDR3. With 4 bases removed from V and 4 bases from J, the gap between germline ends came to 11 bases. The CDR3 DNA follows: TGCAGCGTTGGGACTACACCGTACAATGAGCAGTTCTTC. As protein: CSVGTTPYNEQFF.

The CDR3 nucleotides read TGTGCCACCAGCAGAGAGGGTCAGGTTTATTCACCCCTCCACTTT. This sequence encodes CATSREGQVYSPLHF. The V call is TRBV15, the J call TRBJ1-6; the D is unclear. Germline CDR1 and CDR2: LNHNV and YYDKDF (reference sequence). CDR3 size: 15 residues. Trimming pared 0 bases from V and 8 bases from J, leaving 11 bases between. Drawing the rest from reference TRBV15 and TRBJ1-6, the complete variable domain is DAMVIQNPRYQVTQFGKPVTLSCSQTLNHNVMYWYQQKSSQAPKLLFHYYDKDFNNEADTPDNFQSRRPNTSFCFLDIRSPGLGDTAMYLCATSREGQVYSPLHFGNGTRLTVT.

This chain links TRBV19 with TRBJ1-2; D gene ambiguous. This CDR3 is built from 16 residues. Germline V lookup: CDR1 LNHDA, CDR2 SQIVND (reference sequence). Trimming took 0 bases from V and 6 from J, leaving 17 bases between them. The CDR3 is CASSIDGVTGKDGYTF. The CDR3 coding sequence is TGTGCCAGTAGTATAGATGGGGTAACGGGGAAGGATGGCTACACCTTC.

The gene calls are TRBV6-5 and TRBJ2-2, with unresolved D. Per the germline V gene, CDR1 is MNHEY and CDR2 is SVGAGI. The CDR3 runs 14 residues. V lost 0 bases, J lost 6 bases, and 8 bases lay in between. CDR3 protein: CASSYSSLAGELFF. The CDR3 coding sequence is TGTGCCAGCAGTTACTCGAGTCTGGCCGGGGAGCTGTTTTTT.

This chain uses TRBV9 with TRBJ2-7; perhaps TRBD2 as D (5 bases). The CDR3 has 14 residues. The germline V and J ends were trimmed by 0 bases and 0 bases, with 7 bases remaining between them. Germline V gene lookup returns CDR1 SGDLS and CDR2 YYNGEE. The CDR3 nucleotides read TGTGCCAGCAGCGTAGGTAGCGCCTCCTACGAGCAGTACTTC. Its translation: CASSVGSASYEQYF.

The chain joins TRBV6-5 to TRBJ2-7; TRBD1 might be the D (6 bases). V was clipped by 6 bases and J by 4 bases, with 16 bases between them. The germline CDR1 and CDR2 sequences are MNHEY and SVGAGI. CDR3 size: 14 residues. The CDR3 region is CASSHREGVYEQYF. The DNA for the CDR3 is TGTGCCAGCAGCCATCGTGAGGGGGTATACGAGCAGTACTTC.

The chain has TRBV4-3 and TRBJ2-2; 7 bases map to TRBD2. The J segment lost 1 base and the V segment lost 0 bases, leaving 5 bases of the junction unmatched. The CDR3 has 17 residues. The germline V gene has CDR1 LGHNA and CDR2 YSLEER. The DNA of the CDR3 is TGCGCCAGCAGCCAAGACTGGGCGGGAGAGAACACCGGGGAGCTGTTTTTT. Translating it yields CASSQDWAGENTGELFF.

The genes are TRBV10-3 and TRBJ2-3; 13 positions agree with TRBD2. Germline V gene sequence: CDR1 ENHRY, CDR2 SYGVKD. This CDR3 comprises 15 residues. Trimming cost V 5 bases and J 6 bases; bases outside gene matches: 5. For the CDR3, the DNA is TGTGCCATCAGTCGGACTAGCGGGGGTAGGGATACGCAGTATTTT. Its protein product is CAISRTSGGRDTQYF.

The genes are TRBV10-1 and TRBJ2-7; 9 bases align to TRBD1. Germline V gene sequence: CDR1 WNHNN, CDR2 SYGVQD (reference sequence). The J segment lost 5 bases and the V segment lost 6 bases, leaving 8 bases of the junction unmatched. This CDR3 has 14 amino acids. The chain's CDR3 is CASRPGTGSHEQYF. CDR3 DNA: TGCGCCAGCAGACCCGGGACAGGGAGTCACGAGCAGTACTTC.